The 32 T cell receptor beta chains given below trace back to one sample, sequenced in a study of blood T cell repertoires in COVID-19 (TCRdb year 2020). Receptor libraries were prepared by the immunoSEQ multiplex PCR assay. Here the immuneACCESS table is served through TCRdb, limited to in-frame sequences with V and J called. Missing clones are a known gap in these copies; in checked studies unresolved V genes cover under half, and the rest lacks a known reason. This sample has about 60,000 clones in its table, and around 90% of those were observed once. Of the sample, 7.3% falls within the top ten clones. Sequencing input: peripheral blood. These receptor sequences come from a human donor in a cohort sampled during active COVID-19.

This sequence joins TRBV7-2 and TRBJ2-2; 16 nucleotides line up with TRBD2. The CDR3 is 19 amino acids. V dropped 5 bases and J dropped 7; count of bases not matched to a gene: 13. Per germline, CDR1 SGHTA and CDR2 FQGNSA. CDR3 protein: CASSAPGTSGGAWGGELFF. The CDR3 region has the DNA TGTGCCAGCAGCGCTCCCGGGACTAGCGGGGGGGCGTGGGGCGGGGAGCTGTTTTTT.

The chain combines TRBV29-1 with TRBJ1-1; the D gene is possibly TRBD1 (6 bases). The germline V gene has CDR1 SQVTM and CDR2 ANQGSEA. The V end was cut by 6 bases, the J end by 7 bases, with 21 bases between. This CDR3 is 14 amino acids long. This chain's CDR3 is CSVGRRGGEGEAFF. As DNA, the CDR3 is TGCAGCGTGGGACGGAGAGGGGGAGAGGGTGAAGCTTTCTTT.

For the CDR3, the DNA is TGTGCCAGCAGTTTCTGGGGACAGCAAGAGACCCAGTACTTC. Protein product: CASSFWGQQETQYF. V is TRBV2 and J is TRBJ2-5, with 7 bases identical to TRBD1. The CDR3 contains 14 residues. V was pared by 5 bases and J by 2 bases, with 5 bases of the junction left unmatched. Germline-derived CDR1 and CDR2 are SNHLY and FYNNEI.

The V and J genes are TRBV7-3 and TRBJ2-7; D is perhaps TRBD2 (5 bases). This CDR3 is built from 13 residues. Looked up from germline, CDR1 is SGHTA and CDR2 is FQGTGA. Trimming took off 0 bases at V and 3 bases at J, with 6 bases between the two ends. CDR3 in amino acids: CASSLTGNYEQYF. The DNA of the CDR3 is TGTGCCAGCAGCTTAACCGGGAACTACGAGCAGTACTTC.

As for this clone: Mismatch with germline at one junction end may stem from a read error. CDR3 region: CASSLDPGTGELFF. The DNA for the CDR3 is TGTGCCAGCAGCCTAGACCCGGGCACCGGGGAGCTGTTTTTT. The chain combines TRBV11-3 with TRBJ2-2, with D hard to call. The CDR3 extends over 14 amino acids. Germline values: CDR1 SGHNT, CDR2 YENEEA.

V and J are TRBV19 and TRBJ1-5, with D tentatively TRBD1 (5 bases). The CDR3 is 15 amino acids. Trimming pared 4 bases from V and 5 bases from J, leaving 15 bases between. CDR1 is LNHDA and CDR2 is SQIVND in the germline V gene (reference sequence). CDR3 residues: CASSTARQNYQPQHF. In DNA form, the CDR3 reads TGTGCCAGTAGTACTGCCCGACAGAATTATCAGCCCCAGCATTTT.

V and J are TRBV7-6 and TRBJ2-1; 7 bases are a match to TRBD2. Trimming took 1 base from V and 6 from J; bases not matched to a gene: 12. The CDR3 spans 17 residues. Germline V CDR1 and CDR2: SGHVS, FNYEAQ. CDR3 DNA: TGTGCCAGCAGCTTAGGCCGTAGGGGAGGGCCACTCAATGAGCAGTTCTTC. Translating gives CASSLGRRGGPLNEQFF.

The CDR3 DNA is TGTGCCAGCAGCGCCCGGGACAGGTCCTCCTACGAGCAGTACTTC. It translates to CASSARDRSSYEQYF. V gene TRBV7-2 combines with J gene TRBJ2-7, with 8 bases matching TRBD1. The V segment lost 5 bases and the J segment 0 bases; nucleotides outside the gene matches: 6. The CDR3 length is 15 residues. CDR1 is SGHTA, CDR2 FQGNSA, per germline.

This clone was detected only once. The CDR3 DNA follows: TGTGCCAGCAGTCCCGGACTAGCCTCGTATGAGCAGTTCTTC. It is translated as CASSPGLASYEQFF. The genes are TRBV6-5 and TRBJ2-1, with 8 positions matching TRBD2. The CDR3 contains 14 residues. Germline loops: CDR1 MNHEY, CDR2 SVGAGI. V lost 5 bases to trimming and J lost 8 bases; unmatched junction nucleotides: 8.

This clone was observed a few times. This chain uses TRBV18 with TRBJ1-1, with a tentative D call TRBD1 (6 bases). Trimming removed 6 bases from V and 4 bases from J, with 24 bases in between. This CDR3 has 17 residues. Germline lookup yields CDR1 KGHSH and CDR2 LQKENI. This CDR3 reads CASSYAGGGPSGTEAFF. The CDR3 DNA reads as TGTGCCAGCTCGTATGCCGGGGGGGGCCCCTCCGGCACTGAAGCTTTCTTT. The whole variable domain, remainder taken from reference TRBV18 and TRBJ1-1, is NAGVMQNPRHLVRRRGQEARLRCSPMKGHSHVYWYRQLPEEGLKFMVYLQKENIIDESGMPKERFSAEFPKEGPSILRIQQVVRGDSAAYFCASSYAGGGPSGTEAFFGQGTRLTVV.

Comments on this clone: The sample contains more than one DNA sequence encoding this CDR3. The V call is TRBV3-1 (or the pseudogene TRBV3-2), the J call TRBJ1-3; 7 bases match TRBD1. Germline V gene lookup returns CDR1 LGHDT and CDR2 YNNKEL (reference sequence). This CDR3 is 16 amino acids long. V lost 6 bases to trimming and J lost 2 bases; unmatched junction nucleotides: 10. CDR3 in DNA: TGTGCCAGCAGGCACAGGGGAGGTTGGGCTGGAAACACCATATATTTT. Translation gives CASRHRGGWAGNTIYF.

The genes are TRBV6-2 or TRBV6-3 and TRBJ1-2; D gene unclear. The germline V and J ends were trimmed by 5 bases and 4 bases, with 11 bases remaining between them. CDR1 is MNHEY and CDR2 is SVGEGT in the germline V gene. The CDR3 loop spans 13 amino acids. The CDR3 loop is CASSRGSGYGYTF. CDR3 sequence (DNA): TGTGCCAGCAGTCGAGGATCGGGCTATGGCTACACCTTC.

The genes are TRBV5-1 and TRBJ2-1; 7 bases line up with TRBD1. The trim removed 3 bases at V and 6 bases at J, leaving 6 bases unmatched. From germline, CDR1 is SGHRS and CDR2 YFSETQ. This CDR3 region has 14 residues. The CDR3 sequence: CASSSLRQGNEQFF. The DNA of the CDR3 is TGCGCCAGCAGCTCCCTGCGACAGGGCAATGAGCAGTTCTTC.

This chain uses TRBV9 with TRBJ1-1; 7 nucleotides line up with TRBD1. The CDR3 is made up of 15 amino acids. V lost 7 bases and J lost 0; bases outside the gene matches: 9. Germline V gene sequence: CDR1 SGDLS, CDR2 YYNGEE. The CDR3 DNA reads TGTGCCAGCGGACAGGTTCCGGACATGAACACTGAAGCTTTCTTT. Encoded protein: CASGQVPDMNTEAFF. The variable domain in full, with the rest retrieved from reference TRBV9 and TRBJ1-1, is DSGVTQTPKHLITATGQRVTLRCSPRSGDLSVYWYQQSLDQGLQFLIQYYNGEERAKGNILERFSAQQFPDLHSELNLSSLELGDSALYFCASGQVPDMNTEAFFGQGTRLTVV.

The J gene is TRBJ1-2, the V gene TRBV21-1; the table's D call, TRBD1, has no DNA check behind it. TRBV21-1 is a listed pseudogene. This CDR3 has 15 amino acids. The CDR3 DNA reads TGTGCCAGCTCCCTAGACAGGACCACTAACTATGGCTACACCTTC. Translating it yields CASSLDRTTNYGYTF.

The CDR3 here is CASSYEGATKNIQYF. The CDR3 coding sequence is TGTGCCAGCAGTTACGAGGGGGCTACCAAAAACATTCAGTACTTC. The J gene is TRBJ2-4, the V gene TRBV6-5; TRBD1 matches at 7 bases. V lost 2 bases to trimming and J lost 2 bases; unmatched junction nucleotides: 3. Germline assignment: CDR1 MNHEY and CDR2 SVGAGI. CDR3 length: 15 amino acids.

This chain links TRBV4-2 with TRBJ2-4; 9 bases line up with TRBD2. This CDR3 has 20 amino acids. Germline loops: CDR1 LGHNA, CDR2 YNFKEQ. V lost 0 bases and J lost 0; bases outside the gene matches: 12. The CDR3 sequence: CASSQEILLAGSVAKNIQYF. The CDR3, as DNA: TGTGCCAGCAGCCAAGAGATTCTCCTAGCGGGATCGGTAGCCAAAAACATTCAGTACTTC.

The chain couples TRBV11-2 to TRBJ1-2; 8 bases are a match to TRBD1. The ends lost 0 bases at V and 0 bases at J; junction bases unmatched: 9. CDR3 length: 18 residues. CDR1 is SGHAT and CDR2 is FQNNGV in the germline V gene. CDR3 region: CASSLDRAGGNTNYGYTF. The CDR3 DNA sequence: TGTGCCAGCAGCTTAGATCGGGCAGGGGGCAATACTAACTATGGCTACACCTTC.

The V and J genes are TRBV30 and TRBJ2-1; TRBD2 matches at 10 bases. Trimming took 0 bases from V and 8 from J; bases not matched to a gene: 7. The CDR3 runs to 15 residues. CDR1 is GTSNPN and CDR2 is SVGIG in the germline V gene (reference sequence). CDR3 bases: TGTGCCTGGAGTGTAGCCCTAGCGGGAGTTGATGAGCAGTTCTTC. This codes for CAWSVALAGVDEQFF.

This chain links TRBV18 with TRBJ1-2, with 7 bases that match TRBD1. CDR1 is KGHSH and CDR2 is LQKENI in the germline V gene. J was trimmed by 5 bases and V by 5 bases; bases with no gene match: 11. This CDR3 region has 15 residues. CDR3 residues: CASSSDPTGWYGYTF. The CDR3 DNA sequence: TGTGCCAGCTCATCAGATCCGACAGGGTGGTATGGCTACACCTTC.

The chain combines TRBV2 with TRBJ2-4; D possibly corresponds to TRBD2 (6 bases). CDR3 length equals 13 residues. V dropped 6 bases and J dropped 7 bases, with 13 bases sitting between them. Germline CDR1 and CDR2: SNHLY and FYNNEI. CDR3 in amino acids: CASRPAGPNIQYF. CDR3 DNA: TGTGCCAGCAGACCGGCGGGGCCTAACATTCAGTACTTC.

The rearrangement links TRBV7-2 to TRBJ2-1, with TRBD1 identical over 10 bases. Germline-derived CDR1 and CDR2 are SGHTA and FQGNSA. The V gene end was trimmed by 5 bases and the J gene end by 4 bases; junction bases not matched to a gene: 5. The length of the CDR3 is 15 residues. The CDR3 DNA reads TGTGCCAGCAGCGCGCGACAGGGGGCTTACAATGAGCAGTTCTTC. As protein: CASSARQGAYNEQFF.

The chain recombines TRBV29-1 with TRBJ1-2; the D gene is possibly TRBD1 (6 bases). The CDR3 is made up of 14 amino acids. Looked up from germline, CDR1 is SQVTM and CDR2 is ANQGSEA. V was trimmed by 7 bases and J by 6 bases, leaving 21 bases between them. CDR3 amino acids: CSAAGTSYVDGYTF. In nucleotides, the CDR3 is TGCAGCGCCGCAGGGACATCCTACGTCGATGGCTACACCTTC. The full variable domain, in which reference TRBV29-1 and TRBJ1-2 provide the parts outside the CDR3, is SAVISQKPSRDICQRGTSLTIQCQVDSQVTMMFWYRQQPGQSLTLIATANQGSEATYESGFVIDKFPISRPNLTFSTLTVSNMSPEDSSIYLCSAAGTSYVDGYTFGSGTRLTVV.

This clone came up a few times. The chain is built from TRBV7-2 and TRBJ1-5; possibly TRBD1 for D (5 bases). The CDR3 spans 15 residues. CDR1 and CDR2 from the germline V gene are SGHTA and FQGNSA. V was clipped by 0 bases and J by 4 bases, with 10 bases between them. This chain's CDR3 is CASSLASTENQPQHF. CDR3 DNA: TGTGCCAGCAGCTTAGCGTCGACAGAGAATCAGCCCCAGCATTTT.

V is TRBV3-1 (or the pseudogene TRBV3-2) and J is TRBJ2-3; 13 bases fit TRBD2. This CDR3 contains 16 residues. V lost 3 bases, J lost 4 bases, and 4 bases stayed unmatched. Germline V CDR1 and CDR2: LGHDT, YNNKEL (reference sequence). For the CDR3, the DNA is TGTGCCAGCAGCCAGGGGACTAGCGGGAACTCAGATACGCAGTATTTT. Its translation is CASSQGTSGNSDTQYF.

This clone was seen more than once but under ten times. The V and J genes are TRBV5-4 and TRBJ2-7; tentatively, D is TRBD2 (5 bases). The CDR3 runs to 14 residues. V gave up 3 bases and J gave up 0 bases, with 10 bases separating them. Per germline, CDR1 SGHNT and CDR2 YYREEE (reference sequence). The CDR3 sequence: CASSSAVDSYEQYF. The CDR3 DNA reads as TGTGCCAGCAGCTCAGCGGTGGACTCCTACGAGCAGTACTTC.

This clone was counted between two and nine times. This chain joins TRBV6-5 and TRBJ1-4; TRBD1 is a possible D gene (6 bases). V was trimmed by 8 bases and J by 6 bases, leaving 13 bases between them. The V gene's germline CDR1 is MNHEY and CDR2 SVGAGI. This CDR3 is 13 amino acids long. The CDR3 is CASGQSNHEKLFF. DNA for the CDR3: TGTGCCAGCGGACAGTCGAATCATGAAAAACTGTTTTTT.

The chain's CDR3 is CASSHRLVGADTQYF. The CDR3 bases are TGTGCCAGCAGCCACCGACTAGTCGGCGCAGATACGCAGTATTTT. The chain couples TRBV2 to TRBJ2-3; D possibly corresponds to TRBD2 (6 bases). The CDR3 loop spans 15 amino acids. The germline V gene encodes CDR1 SNHLY and CDR2 FYNNEI. V was cut by 6 bases and J by 4 bases, with 17 bases left in between.

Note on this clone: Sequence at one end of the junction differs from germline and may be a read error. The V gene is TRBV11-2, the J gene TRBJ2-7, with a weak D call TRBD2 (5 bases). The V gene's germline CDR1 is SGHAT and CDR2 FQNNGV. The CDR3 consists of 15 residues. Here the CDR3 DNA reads TGTGCCAGCAGCTTAGTTTCGGGGTTTTCCTACGAGCAGCACTTC. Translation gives CASSLVSGFSYEQHF.

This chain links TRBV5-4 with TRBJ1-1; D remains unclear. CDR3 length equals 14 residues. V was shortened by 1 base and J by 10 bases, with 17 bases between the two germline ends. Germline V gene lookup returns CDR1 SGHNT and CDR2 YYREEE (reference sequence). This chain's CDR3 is CASSLRGAKPGAFF. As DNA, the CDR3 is TGTGCCAGCAGCTTGAGAGGTGCAAAGCCGGGAGCTTTCTTT.

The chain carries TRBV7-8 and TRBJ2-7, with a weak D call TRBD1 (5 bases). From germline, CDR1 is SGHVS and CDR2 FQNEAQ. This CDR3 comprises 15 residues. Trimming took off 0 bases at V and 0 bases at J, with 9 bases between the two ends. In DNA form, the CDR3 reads TGTGCCAGCAGCTTAGCGCCACAGGCCTCCTACGAGCAGTACTTC. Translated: CASSLAPQASYEQYF.

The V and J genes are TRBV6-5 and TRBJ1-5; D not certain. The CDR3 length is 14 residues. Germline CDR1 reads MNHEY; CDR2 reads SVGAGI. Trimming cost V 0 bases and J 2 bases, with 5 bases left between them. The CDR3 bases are TGTGCCAGCAGTTACTCGCGGGGCAATCAGCCCCAGCATTTT. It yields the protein CASSYSRGNQPQHF.